The 29 T cell receptor beta chains in this list originate from one sample, sequenced in a study of T cell responses to AZD1222 COVID-19 vaccine. Here immunoSEQ multiplex PCR was the method, and the copy in TCRdb shows in-frame clones only, minus some. The data contain roughly 160,000 clones, 85% to 95% of them singletons. The input for sequencing was peripheral blood, taken on day 0 of AZD1222 vaccination. All receptors derive from an adult in good health.

This clone was picked up one time. The chain carries TRBV11-2 and TRBJ1-2, with a tentative D call TRBD1 (6 bases). This CDR3 is 14 amino acids long. CDR1 SGHAT and CDR2 FQNNGV come from the germline V gene. V was trimmed by 5 bases and J by 2 bases, leaving 12 bases between them. The chain's CDR3 is CASSPGDLNYGYTF. In DNA form, the CDR3 reads TGTGCCAGCAGCCCAGGGGATTTAAACTATGGCTACACCTTC.

This chain joins TRBV4-2 and TRBJ1-2; D might be TRBD1 (5 bases). V was cut by 1 base and J by 7 bases, with 13 bases left in between. CDR1 is LGHNA and CDR2 is YNFKEQ in the germline V gene. The CDR3 is made up of 14 amino acids. The chain's CDR3 is CASSQAVGESGYTF. For the CDR3, the DNA is TGTGCCAGCAGCCAAGCGGTGGGGGAGAGTGGCTACACCTTC.

The genes are TRBV6-5 and TRBJ1-5; TRBD1 agrees at 9 bases. The V segment lost 4 bases and the J segment 4 bases; nucleotides outside the gene matches: 2. The CDR3 covers 14 residues. In germline, CDR1 is MNHEY, CDR2 SVGAGI. CDR3 DNA sequence: TGTGCCAGCAGTTTACAGGGGGCGAATCAGCCCCAGCATTTT. Its translation is CASSLQGANQPQHF.

The rearrangement links TRBV27 to TRBJ1-1; weak D call: TRBD1 (5 bases). The CDR3 covers 14 residues. Germline CDR1 and CDR2: MNHEY and SMNVEV (reference sequence). V dropped 2 bases and J dropped 2 bases, with 9 bases sitting between them. The CDR3 coding sequence is TGTGCCAGCAGTTTAGTAGGGACTAACACTGAAGCTTTCTTT. It codes for CASSLVGTNTEAFF.

This clone was recorded once. V usage is TRBV28 and J usage is TRBJ2-7, with a tentative D call TRBD2 (5 bases). Per the germline V gene, CDR1 is MDHEN and CDR2 is SYDVKM. V gave up 7 bases and J gave up 0 bases, with 19 bases separating them. The CDR3 covers 16 residues. The CDR3, as DNA: TGTGCCAGCATTACCCTTGGAGCGGATAGCTCCTACGAGCAGTACTTC. Its translation is CASITLGADSSYEQYF.

The chain recombines TRBV4-1 with TRBJ1-2; D is unresolved. Germline CDR1 is MGHRA and CDR2 is YSYEKL. The CDR3 contains 16 residues. Trimming took off 1 base at V and 1 base at J, with 13 bases between the two ends. The CDR3 spells CASSQGLSLSNYGYTF. The CDR3 DNA sequence: TGCGCCAGCAGCCAAGGGCTTAGTCTGAGTAACTATGGCTACACCTTC.

The chain is built from TRBV5-1 and TRBJ1-2; tentative D call: TRBD1 (6 bases). V lost 3 bases to trimming and J lost 6 bases, with 15 bases between them. In germline, CDR1 is SGHRS, CDR2 YFSETQ. There are 14 residues in the CDR3. The CDR3: CASSSPGTTHGYTF. CDR3 in DNA: TGCGCCAGCAGCTCACCCGGGACAACCCATGGCTACACCTTC.

The chain employs TRBV27 and TRBJ1-2; no clear D. Trimming cost V 6 bases and J 2 bases, with 13 bases left between them. This CDR3 region has 14 residues. Germline-derived CDR1 and CDR2 are MNHEY and SMNVEV (reference sequence). The CDR3 DNA reads as TGTGCCAGCAGAGAGGACGGAAACAACTATGGCTACACCTTC. This codes for CASREDGNNYGYTF.

This chain uses TRBV21-1 with TRBJ2-7; the listed D gene, TRBD2, was not tested against the DNA. TRBV21-1 is a listed pseudogene. The CDR3 is made up of 14 amino acids. CDR3: CASSKACRSYEQYF. As DNA, the CDR3 is TGTGCCAGCAGCAAAGCGTGTAGATCCTACGAGCAGTACTTC.

The rearrangement links TRBV28 to TRBJ2-2, with a possible D match to TRBD2 (6 bases). The germline gives CDR1 MDHEN, CDR2 SYDVKM. The CDR3 runs 13 residues. Trimming cost V 7 bases and J 7 bases, with 13 bases left between them. The CDR3, as DNA: TGTGCCAGCATCACTAGCTTTGGCGGGGAGCTGTTTTTT. Its protein product is CASITSFGGELFF.

V usage is TRBV6-1 and J usage is TRBJ2-3, with D uncertain. V lost 1 base to trimming and J lost 7 bases, with 12 bases between them. Germline CDR1 MNHNS, CDR2 SASEGT. CDR3 length: 14 amino acids. The CDR3 DNA reads as TGTGCCAGCAGTGAAGACAGCCTTGGGCATACGCAGTATTTT. It specifies CASSEDSLGHTQYF.

This clone was observed a single time. The V call is TRBV21-1, the J call TRBJ1-2; the table's D call, TRBD1, was not checked against the DNA. TRBV21-1 represents a pseudogene. The CDR3 contains 19 residues. The DNA for the CDR3 is TGTGCCAGCAGCAAAGGACCGGGACAACGAGAAAAACCTAACTATGGCTACACCTTC. Residues: CASSKGPGQREKPNYGYTF.

The chain is built from TRBV6-6 and TRBJ2-7, with D perhaps matching TRBD2 (6 bases). Germline loops: CDR1 MNHNY, CDR2 SVGAGI (reference sequence). The CDR3 is made up of 14 amino acids. V was clipped by 5 bases and J by 6 bases, with 17 bases between them. CDR3 bases: TGTGCCAGCAGTCCTTTGCGGGATCCCTCCGAGCAGTACTTC. It is translated as CASSPLRDPSEQYF.

CDR3 DNA: TGTGCCAGCAGCCCCACGGGAGGGGCCTACGAGCAGTACTTC. Protein: CASSPTGGAYEQYF. V is TRBV28 and J is TRBJ2-7; 8 nucleotides line up with TRBD2. The CDR3 has 14 residues. With V trimmed by 6 bases and J by 2 bases, 6 bases remained unmatched. Germline CDR1 MDHEN, CDR2 SYDVKM.

The rearrangement uses TRBV6-5 and TRBJ2-1; possibly TRBD2 for D (5 bases). V lost 2 bases to trimming and J lost 7 bases, with 15 bases between them. This CDR3 is built from 15 residues. Per germline, CDR1 MNHEY and CDR2 SVGAGI. The CDR3, as DNA: TGTGCCAGCAGTTACAGTGGAGGTCGCGGGAATGAGCAGTTCTTC. It yields the protein CASSYSGGRGNEQFF.

The V call is TRBV10-1, the J call TRBJ2-7; D remains ambiguous. The CDR3 has 15 residues. The germline V gene has CDR1 WNHNN and CDR2 SYGVQD (reference sequence). Trimming cost V 3 bases and J 3 bases, with 15 bases left between them. For the CDR3, the DNA is TGCGCCAGCAGTGATAAGACGACCAACCGCTACGAGCAGTACTTC. The encoded protein is CASSDKTTNRYEQYF.

This sequence joins TRBV3-1 (or the pseudogene TRBV3-2) and TRBJ1-2; D ambiguous. Germline CDR1 is LGHDT and CDR2 is YNNKEL (reference sequence). V was shortened by 5 bases and J by 8 bases, with 12 bases between the two germline ends. The CDR3 sequence is 12 residues long. The CDR3 DNA is TGTGCCAGCAGCACCCGTACGATGGGCTACACCTTC. This encodes CASSTRTMGYTF.

The rearrangement uses TRBV6-5 and TRBJ2-1, with a possible D match to TRBD1 (5 bases). The CDR3 totals 14 residues. Germline loops: CDR1 MNHEY, CDR2 SVGAGI. V lost 6 bases to trimming and J lost 2 bases, with 11 bases between them. The CDR3 DNA follows: TGTGCCAGCAGGGTTAGGGGAACCTACAATGAGCAGTTCTTC. Translating it yields CASRVRGTYNEQFF.

This clone was picked up one time. The genes are TRBV11-1 and TRBJ2-7, with D possibly being TRBD2 (5 bases). The CDR3 consists of 13 residues. Germline V gene lookup returns CDR1 SGHAT and CDR2 FQDESV (reference sequence). The V end lost 4 bases, the J end lost 2 bases, and 9 bases lay between the germline ends. DNA for the CDR3: TGTGCCAGCAGCTCACCCGGGGCCTACGAGCAGTACTTC. This translates into CASSSPGAYEQYF.

V usage is TRBV9 and J usage is TRBJ2-2, with TRBD1 matching 9 bases. There are 15 residues in the CDR3. V shed 0 bases, J shed 5 bases, and the junction held 2 bases outside the gene matches. CDR1 and CDR2 (germline): SGDLS, YYNGEE. The CDR3 DNA follows: TGTGCCAGCAGCGTAGCGGGGACAGGGACCGGGGAGCTGTTTTTT. Protein: CASSVAGTGTGELFF.

This clone has just one count. The J gene is TRBJ2-3, the V gene TRBV12-5, with unresolved D. CDR1 and CDR2 from the germline V gene are LGHNT and FRNRAP. The V and J ends lost 3 bases and 5 bases respectively, with 3 bases between them. This CDR3 contains 11 residues. The CDR3 protein is CASGFGDTQYF. For the CDR3, the DNA is TGTGCTAGTGGTTTTGGAGATACGCAGTATTTT.

The chain couples TRBV18 to TRBJ1-6; a weak D match, TRBD1 (5 bases). Germline values: CDR1 KGHSH, CDR2 LQKENI. V lost 5 bases and J 10 bases, leaving 15 bases between the germline ends. The CDR3 loop spans 14 amino acids. The CDR3: CASSEREGSSPLHF. CDR3 sequence (DNA): TGTGCCAGCTCAGAAAGGGAGGGGAGCTCACCCCTCCACTTT.

The chain combines TRBV5-5 with TRBJ2-6; D might be TRBD1 or TRBD2, each matching 5 bases. This CDR3 has 17 residues. The germline V gene has CDR1 SGHKS and CDR2 YYEKEE (reference sequence). The V and J ends lost 4 bases and 4 bases respectively, with 18 bases between them. CDR3 sequence: CASSTRDPTAGANVLTF. As DNA, the CDR3 is TGTGCCAGCAGCACCCGGGACCCCACCGCCGGGGCCAACGTCCTGACTTTC.

The chain has TRBV5-1 and TRBJ1-5; D gene uncertain. Germline V lookup: CDR1 SGHRS, CDR2 YFSETQ. This CDR3 comprises 14 residues. The V end was cut by 4 bases, the J end by 9 bases, with 17 bases between. The CDR3 nucleotides read TGCGCCAGCAGCATTGACACTAGCTCCGGGCCCCAGCATTTT. Its protein product is CASSIDTSSGPQHF.

On this clone itself: The same CDR3 can be traced to other DNA sequences in this sample. V is TRBV5-1 and J is TRBJ2-1; no clear D gene. The germline V and J ends were trimmed by 0 bases and 7 bases, with 8 bases remaining between them. Germline V gene sequence: CDR1 SGHRS, CDR2 YFSETQ. There are 13 residues in the CDR3. The CDR3 DNA is TGCGCCAGCAGCTTGGGGCTTCTGAATGAGCAGTTCTTC. Translated, it gives CASSLGLLNEQFF.

The chain couples TRBV19 to TRBJ2-3; 9 nucleotides match TRBD2. Germline V gene data show CDR1 as LNHDA and CDR2 as SQIVND (reference sequence). The CDR3 consists of 14 residues. After removal of 6 bases from V and 3 bases from J, the junction contained 4 bases not matched to a gene. CDR3 sequence: CASRGLAGTDTQYF. The CDR3 DNA sequence: TGTGCCAGTAGGGGGCTAGCGGGAACAGATACGCAGTATTTT.

V usage is TRBV29-1 and J usage is TRBJ2-7, with D hard to call. Germline V gene lookup returns CDR1 SQVTM and CDR2 ANQGSEA. The CDR3 is made up of 13 amino acids. Deletions cut 6 bases from V and 3 bases from J, with 15 bases between. The DNA of the CDR3 is TGCAGCGTCGCTGGACGATTCAACTACGAGCAGTACTTC. This sequence encodes CSVAGRFNYEQYF.

V and J are TRBV5-5 and TRBJ1-3; perhaps TRBD1 as D (6 bases). The CDR3 contains 14 residues. Trimming removed 1 base at V and 6 bases at J, with 11 bases between. CDR1 and CDR2 from the germline V gene are SGHKS and YYEKEE (reference sequence). CDR3 sequence reads: CASSLTGYTNTIYF. DNA for the CDR3: TGTGCCAGCAGCTTGACAGGGTATACAAACACCATATATTTT.

The V gene is TRBV7-3, the J gene TRBJ2-1; no reliable D call. The germline V and J ends were trimmed by 0 bases and 8 bases, with 8 bases remaining between them. The length of the CDR3 is 13 residues. Germline lookup yields CDR1 SGHTA and CDR2 FQGTGA. CDR3: CASSLTRLDEQFF. The CDR3 nucleotides are TGTGCCAGCAGCTTAACCAGGCTCGATGAGCAGTTCTTC. Using reference TRBV7-3 and TRBJ2-1 for the parts outside the CDR3, the full variable domain is GAGVSQTPSNKVTEKGKYVELRCDPISGHTALYWYRQSLGQGPEFLIYFQGTGAADDSGLPNDRFFAVRPEGSVSTLKIQRTERGDSAVYLCASSLTRLDEQFFGPGTRLTVL.